This is a list of T cell receptor beta chains from one sample in a study of blood T cell repertoires in COVID-19. Some clones are missing from TCRdb's copy, which holds only in-frame ones; the method was immunoSEQ multiplex PCR. This table has about 470,000 clones, about nine tenths appearing once. Sequenced sample: PBMCs or T cells enriched from blood (not recorded which). The receptors were gathered from a woman between 18 and 29 years old who had recovered from COVID-19. Both conserved end residues are part of each CDR3. Each record gives: clone size, D gene, J gene, V gene, CDR3 protein, CDR3 DNA. The D gene is left open where the match is weak. Size values are once, few and many counts, or a class for expanded clones, and some rows have none.

>-|TRBD1|TRBJ1-1|TRBV28
CASSSPRDRAEAFF
TGTGCCAGCAGTTCCCCGAGAGACAGGGCTGAAGCTTTCTTT
>-|-|TRBJ2-7|TRBV6-5
CASSSLGGGLFYEQYF
TGTGCCAGCAGTTCCTTGGGCGGGGGCCTCTTCTACGAGCAGTACTTC
>-|TRBD1|TRBJ2-2|TRBV27
CASTEGDREAGELFF
TGTGCCAGCACCGAGGGGGACAGGGAGGCCGGGGAGCTGTTTTTT
>-|TRBD1|TRBJ2-1|TRBV2
CASKEGQGNYNEQFF
TGTGCCAGTAAAGAGGGACAGGGCAACTACAATGAGCAGTTCTTC
>-|-|TRBJ1-2|TRBV6-2/TRBV6-3
CASSYSRVGDGYTF
TGTGCCAGCAGTTACTCCAGGGTAGGGGATGGCTACACCTTC
>-|-|TRBJ1-6|TRBV5-4
CASSLPQSGNSPLHF
TGTGCCAGCAGCTTACCCCAGTCGGGAAATTCACCCCTCCACTTT
>-|-|TRBJ1-4|TRBV7-9
CASSPGQYNEKLFF
TGTGCCAGCAGCCCTGGACAGTATAATGAAAAACTGTTTTTT
>-|-|TRBJ2-3|TRBV24-1
CATSDLLSRTQYF
TGTGCCACCAGTGATCTCCTCAGTCGTACGCAGTATTTT
>few|-|TRBJ1-3|TRBV30
CAWSVRGSSGNTIYF
TGTGCCTGGAGTGTACGTGGGAGCTCTGGAAACACCATATATTTT
>-|TRBD1|TRBJ1-2|TRBV19
CASSRDSPYGYTF
TGTGCCAGTAGCCGGGACAGTCCCTATGGCTACACCTTC
>-|TRBD1|TRBJ2-5|TRBV6-1
CASSEWGQGRPQETQYF
TGTGCCAGCAGTGAATGGGGACAGGGTAGGCCCCAAGAGACCCAGTACTTC
>-|-|TRBJ1-1|TRBV5-1
CASKTENTEAFF
TGCGCCAGCAAGACAGAGAACACTGAAGCTTTCTTT
>-|TRBD2|TRBJ2-3|TRBV6-6
CASSLGAGAPLGTDTQYF
TGTGCCAGCAGTCTCGGAGCGGGGGCCCCTCTGGGCACAGATACGCAGTATTTT
>few|TRBD1|TRBJ1-2|TRBV2
CASSRGQPGYTF
TGTGCCAGCAGCCGGGGACAGCCTGGCTACACCTTC
>-|TRBD2|TRBJ2-1|TRBV7-2
CASSSPRSWREGEQFF
TGTGCCAGCAGCTCCCCCCGGAGTTGGAGGGAGGGTGAGCAGTTCTTC
>-|TRBD1|TRBJ1-2|TRBV6-5
CASSVQGANPHGYTF
TGTGCCAGCAGCGTACAGGGGGCCAACCCCCATGGCTACACCTTC
>-|-|TRBJ1-1|TRBV5-1
CASRMGLGTEAFF
TGCGCCAGCAGAATGGGGCTGGGCACTGAAGCTTTCTTT
>once|-|TRBJ1-6|TRBV4-1
CASSQSRGRFSPLHF
TGCGCCAGCAGCCAATCCCGGGGGAGGTTTTCACCCCTCCACTTT
>-|-|TRBJ1-1|TRBV18
CASSPPGLTNTEAFF
TGTGCCAGCTCACCACCGGGGCTTACGAACACTGAAGCTTTCTTT
>-|-|TRBJ2-7|TRBV5-4
CASSLGAGEYEQYF
TGTGCCAGCAGCTTGGGAGCAGGGGAGTACGAGCAGTACTTC
>-|-|TRBJ1-1|TRBV25-1
CASSEGGNSEAFF
TGTGCCAGCAGTGAAGGGGGCAACTCTGAAGCTTTCTTT
>-|-|TRBJ1-2|TRBV6-2/TRBV6-3
CASSSTGTGGYTF
TGTGCCAGCAGTTCCACAGGGACCGGTGGCTACACCTTC
>few|-|TRBJ1-6|TRBV4-1
CASSREGVNSPLHF
TGCGCCAGCAGTCGAGAGGGAGTCAATTCACCCCTCCACTTT
>-|-|TRBJ1-1|TRBV7-9
CASTPPGDTEAFF
TGTGCCAGCACCCCTCCGGGGGACACTGAAGCTTTCTTT
>-|-|TRBJ1-1|TRBV6-5
CASSYESMNTEAFF
TGTGCCAGCAGTTATGAGAGCATGAACACTGAAGCTTTCTTT
>-|-|TRBJ2-2|TRBV4-1
CASSPTVGGTGELFF
TGCGCCAGCAGCCCGACGGTCGGGGGAACCGGGGAGCTGTTTTTT
>-|-|TRBJ1-5|TRBV19
CASSTGSRQPQHF
TGTGCCAGTAGCACAGGGTCGAGACAGCCCCAGCATTTT
>-|TRBD2|TRBJ2-1|TRBV5-1
CASSSGINGLAGLRSYNEQFF
TGCGCCAGCAGCTCGGGGATAAACGGACTAGCGGGGTTACGCTCCTACAATGAGCAGTTCTTC
>once|-|TRBJ1-2|TRBV2
CASSLPWVGAGGYTF
TGTGCCAGCAGCCTACCTTGGGTGGGCGCGGGGGGCTACACCTTC
>-|TRBD2|TRBJ2-3|TRBV5-1
CASSPEGAGGLTDTQYF
TGCGCCAGCAGCCCCGAGGGAGCGGGGGGGCTCACAGATACGCAGTATTTT
>-|-|TRBJ2-5|TRBV12-3/TRBV12-4
CASSGLLGETQYF
TGTGCCAGCAGCGGACTGCTGGGAGAGACCCAGTACTTC
>-|-|TRBJ2-7|TRBV5-1
CASSYLRTEDYEQYF
TGCGCCAGCAGCTATCTCAGGACGGAGGACTACGAGCAGTACTTC
>-|-|TRBJ1-2|TRBV30
CAQGGGRDGYTF
TGTGCCCAAGGGGGAGGGAGGGATGGCTACACCTTC
>-|-|TRBJ2-2|TRBV5-1
CASTLSGNTGELFF
TGCGCCAGCACCCTTAGCGGGAACACCGGGGAGCTGTTTTTT
>-|TRBD1|TRBJ1-3|TRBV5-1
CASSSNTGDSGNTIYF
TGCGCCAGCAGCTCCAATACAGGGGACTCTGGAAACACCATATATTTT
>-|-|TRBJ1-2|TRBV5-6
CASSAYDSPLWYGYTF
TGTGCCAGCAGCGCATATGACAGTCCCCTGTGGTATGGCTACACCTTC
>-|-|TRBJ1-5|TRBV19
CASSWGGNNQPQHF
TGTGCCAGTAGCTGGGGGGGGAACAATCAGCCCCAGCATTTT